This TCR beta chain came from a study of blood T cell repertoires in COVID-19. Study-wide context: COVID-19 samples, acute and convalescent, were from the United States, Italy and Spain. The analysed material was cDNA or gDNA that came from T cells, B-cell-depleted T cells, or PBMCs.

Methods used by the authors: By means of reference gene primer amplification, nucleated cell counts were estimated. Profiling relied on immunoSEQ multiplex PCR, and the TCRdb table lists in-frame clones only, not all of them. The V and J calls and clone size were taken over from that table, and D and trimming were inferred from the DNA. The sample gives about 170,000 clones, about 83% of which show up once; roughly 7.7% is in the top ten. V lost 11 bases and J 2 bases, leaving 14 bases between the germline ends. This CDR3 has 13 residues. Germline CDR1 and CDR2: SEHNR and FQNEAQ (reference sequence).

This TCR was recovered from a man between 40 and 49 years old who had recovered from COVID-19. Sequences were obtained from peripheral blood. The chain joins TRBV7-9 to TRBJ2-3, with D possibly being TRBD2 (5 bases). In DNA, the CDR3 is TGTGCCGCAGGAGGCAGCCTCACAGATACGCAGTATTTT. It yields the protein CAAGGSLTDTQYF.